These 16 T cell receptor beta chains came from one sample sequenced in a study of cytotoxic CD8 clonotypes in ibrutinib-treated CLL. Clones were sequenced by immunoSEQ multiplex PCR, and TCRdb holds only the in-frame ones, with some missing. The sample yields 130,000 to 150,000 clones, about four fifths seen once. This sample comprised PBMCs, obtained after 12 months of ibrutinib treatment. These receptors all stem from a human donor with chronic lymphocytic leukemia.

V usage is TRBV18 and J usage is TRBJ1-5; TRBD1 matches 10 bases. There are 17 residues in the CDR3. Looked up from germline, CDR1 is KGHSH and CDR2 is LQKENI. V shed 2 bases and J 1 base; nucleotides not matched to a gene: 5. The CDR3 DNA follows: TGTGCCAGCTCACCAGTCGGGACAGGGGACAGCAATCAGCCCCAGCATTTT. It translates to CASSPVGTGDSNQPQHF.

The CDR3 DNA reads TGCGCCAGCAGCTTGGAGCCTACACGCTACAATGAGCAGTTCTTC. Its protein product is CASSLEPTRYNEQFF. The chain combines TRBV5-1 with TRBJ2-1; D uncertain. V dropped 0 bases and J dropped 3 bases, with 10 bases sitting between them. The V gene's germline CDR1 is SGHRS and CDR2 YFSETQ. The CDR3 runs to 15 residues.

The chain links TRBV19 to TRBJ1-2, with a weak D call TRBD1 (6 bases). The germline V gene has CDR1 LNHDA and CDR2 SQIVND (reference sequence). Trimming took off 1 base at V and 1 base at J, with 10 bases between the two ends. The CDR3 length is 15 residues. CDR3 sequence reads: CASSIVNRVNYGYTF. The CDR3 region has the DNA TGTGCCAGTAGTATAGTTAACAGGGTTAACTATGGCTACACCTTC. The variable domain in full, with the rest retrieved from reference TRBV19 and TRBJ1-2, is DGGITQSPKYLFRKEGQNVTLSCEQNLNHDAMYWYRQDPGQGLRLIYYSQIVNDFQKGDIAEGYSVSREKKESFPLTVTSAQKNPTAFYLCASSIVNRVNYGYTFGSGTRLTVV.

V and J are TRBV27 and TRBJ1-1; tentatively, D is TRBD1 (5 bases). Per germline, CDR1 MNHEY and CDR2 SMNVEV (reference sequence). The ends were cut back, 4 bases at V and 1 base at J, with 22 bases in the middle. This CDR3 region has 18 residues. The CDR3 nucleotides read TGTGCCAGCAGTTCGGGTCCTGACGTTCGCGGGGCGAACACTGAAGCTTTCTTT. Residues: CASSSGPDVRGANTEAFF.

J is TRBJ1-5 and V is TRBV28, with D perhaps matching TRBD1 (6 bases). The CDR3 runs 12 residues. Germline loops: CDR1 MDHEN, CDR2 SYDVKM. V was shortened by 3 bases and J by 6 bases, with 6 bases between the two germline ends. The CDR3 coding sequence is TGTGCCAGCAGTTTCAGGGGTCAGCCCCAGCATTTT. It is translated as CASSFRGQPQHF. The full variable domain, in which reference TRBV28 and TRBJ1-5 provide the parts outside the CDR3, is DVKVTQSSRYLVKRTGEKVFLECVQDMDHENMFWYRQDPGLGLRLIYFSYDVKMKEKGDIPEGYSVSREKKERFSLILESASTNQTSMYLCASSFRGQPQHFGDGTRLSIL.

This clone has a single count. Other DNA sequences in this specimen translate into the identical CDR3. CDR3: CASSDRSMNTEAFF. The CDR3 bases are TGTGCCAGCAGTGACAGATCCATGAACACTGAAGCTTTCTTT. The chain links TRBV2 to TRBJ1-1; D is unclear. The V and J ends lost 3 bases and 0 bases respectively, with 8 bases between them. Germline-derived CDR1 and CDR2 are SNHLY and FYNNEI. The CDR3 loop spans 14 amino acids. The full variable domain, its missing parts supplied by reference TRBV2 and TRBJ1-1, is EPEVTQTPSHQVTQMGQEVILRCVPISNHLYFYWYRQILGQKVEFLVSFYNNEISEKSEIFDDQFSVERPDGSNFTLKIRSTKLEDSAMYFCASSDRSMNTEAFFGQGTRLTVV.

V usage is TRBV2 and J usage is TRBJ2-3; TRBD1 matches 8 bases. Unmatched junction bases numbered 11, after V lost 6 bases and J lost 6 bases. The germline V gene has CDR1 SNHLY and CDR2 FYNNEI. This CDR3 region has 15 residues. The CDR3 nucleotides are TGTGCCAGCAGCCTGGACAGGGCCAGGGGCGATACGCAGTATTTT. Protein: CASSLDRARGDTQYF.

The chain uses TRBV27 and TRBJ2-7; D may be TRBD2 (5 bases). Trimming pared 1 base from V and 5 bases from J, leaving 18 bases between. Germline V gives CDR1 MNHEY, CDR2 SMNVEV (reference sequence). The CDR3 is 16 residues long. The CDR3 sequence is CASSLFLVGAADEQYF. The CDR3 bases are TGTGCCAGCAGTTTATTCTTGGTGGGAGCCGCGGACGAGCAGTACTTC.

The rearrangement joins TRBV27 to TRBJ2-2, with D unclear. The length of the CDR3 is 11 residues. Germline CDR1 reads MNHEY; CDR2 reads SMNVEV (reference sequence). V gave up 8 bases and J gave up 6 bases, with 7 bases separating them. The CDR3: CASEWSGELFF. DNA for the CDR3: TGTGCCAGCGAGTGGTCCGGGGAGCTGTTTTTT.

The chain employs TRBV11-2 and TRBJ1-1; D may be TRBD1 (6 bases). Germline V lookup: CDR1 SGHAT, CDR2 FQNNGV. The germline V and J ends were trimmed by 5 bases and 1 base, with 14 bases remaining between them. This CDR3 spans 15 amino acids. The CDR3 nucleotides read TGTGCCAGCAGCCTCAGAGGACAGTGGAACACTGAAGCTTTCTTT. Translating gives CASSLRGQWNTEAFF.

About this clone itself: The identical CDR3 is also encoded by other nucleotide sequences in the sample. This chain links TRBV2 with TRBJ2-5; 9 nucleotides match TRBD2. The J segment lost 2 bases and the V segment lost 6 bases, leaving 7 bases of the junction unmatched. Per the germline V gene, CDR1 is SNHLY and CDR2 is FYNNEI. This CDR3 has 15 residues. CDR3 region: CASRPTSGSQETQYF. CDR3 nucleotides: TGTGCCAGCAGGCCGACTAGCGGATCACAAGAGACCCAGTACTTC.

The sample holds one count of this clone. This chain links TRBV5-5 with TRBJ2-7; D is uncertain. The CDR3 covers 14 residues. Germline values: CDR1 SGHKS, CDR2 YYEKEE (reference sequence). The V and J ends lost 3 bases and 2 bases respectively, with 12 bases between them. In DNA form, the CDR3 reads TGTGCCAGCAGCTCACAAGGACGGACCTACGAGCAGTACTTC. Its translation: CASSSQGRTYEQYF. Based on the CDR3 plus reference TRBV5-5 and TRBJ2-7, the full variable domain is DAGVTQSPTHLIKTRGQQVTLRCSPISGHKSVSWYQQVLGQGPQFIFQYYEKEERGRGNFPDRFSARQFPNYSSELNVNALLLGDSALYLCASSSQGRTYEQYFGPGTRLTVT.

The V gene is TRBV5-1, the J gene TRBJ1-4, with TRBD1 matching over 8 bases. Germline V CDR1 and CDR2: SGHRS, YFSETQ. The CDR3 is 13 amino acids. J gave up 8 bases and V 4 bases, and 4 bases lay outside the gene matches. CDR3 coding DNA: TGCGCCAGCAGCATGGACAGGGACGAAAAACTGTTTTTT. Translated, it gives CASSMDRDEKLFF.

This clone has only one observation. The DNA of the CDR3 is TGTGCCAGCAGTACCCGACAGGGGCTGAACACTGAAGCTTTCTTT. Translation: CASSTRQGLNTEAFF. The chain combines TRBV6-5 with TRBJ1-1, with 8 bases lining up with TRBD1. This CDR3 comprises 15 residues. V lost 5 bases, J lost 0 bases, and 5 bases stayed unmatched. The germline V gene encodes CDR1 MNHEY and CDR2 SVGAGI.

The V call is TRBV7-9, the J call TRBJ2-7; weak D call: TRBD1 (5 bases). Germline V gene data show CDR1 as SEHNR and CDR2 as FQNEAQ (reference sequence). The CDR3 contains 13 residues. Trimming removed 4 bases from V and 4 bases from J, with 11 bases in between. The CDR3 DNA sequence: TGTGCCAGCAGCTCTTCCAGGGATTACGAGCAGTACTTC. This sequence encodes CASSSSRDYEQYF.

V gene TRBV6-5 combines with J gene TRBJ2-4, with a tentative D call TRBD2 (5 bases). V was cut by 7 bases and J by 6 bases, with 13 bases left in between. The germline gives CDR1 MNHEY, CDR2 SVGAGI. The CDR3 is made up of 13 amino acids. The CDR3 region has the DNA TGTGCCAGCACCCTACGGGGTACAAACATTCAGTACTTC. This encodes CASTLRGTNIQYF.